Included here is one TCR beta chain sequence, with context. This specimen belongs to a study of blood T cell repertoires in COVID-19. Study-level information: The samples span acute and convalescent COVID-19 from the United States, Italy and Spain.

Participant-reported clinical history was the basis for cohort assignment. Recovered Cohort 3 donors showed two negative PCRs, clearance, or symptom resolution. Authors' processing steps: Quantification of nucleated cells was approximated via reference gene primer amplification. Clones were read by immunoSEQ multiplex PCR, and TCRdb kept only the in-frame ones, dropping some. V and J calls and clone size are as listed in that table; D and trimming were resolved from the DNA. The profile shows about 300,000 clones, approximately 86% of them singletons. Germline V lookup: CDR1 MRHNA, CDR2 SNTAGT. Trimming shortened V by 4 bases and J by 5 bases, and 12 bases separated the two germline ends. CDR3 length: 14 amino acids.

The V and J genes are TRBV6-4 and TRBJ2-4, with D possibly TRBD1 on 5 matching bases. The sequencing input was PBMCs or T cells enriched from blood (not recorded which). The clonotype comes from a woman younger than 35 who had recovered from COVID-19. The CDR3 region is CASSATGDQNIQYF. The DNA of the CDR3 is TGTGCCAGCAGTGCCACAGGCGATCAAAACATTCAGTACTTC.